A single sample gave rise to the 19 T cell receptor beta chains below, sequenced in a study of blood T cell repertoires in COVID-19. This table comes from immunoSEQ multiplex PCR, and its TCRdb copy is limited to in-frame clones, with some not included. Of some 120,000 clones listed, roughly four fifths are singletons. The material sequenced was peripheral blood. All receptors derive from a woman between 45 and 65 years old with acute or convalescent COVID-19.

The chain uses TRBV7-9 and TRBJ1-2, with 8 positions matching TRBD1. The V and J ends lost 5 bases and 8 bases, in that order; junction bases with no gene match: 4. Germline values: CDR1 SEHNR, CDR2 FQNEAQ (reference sequence). The CDR3 runs 12 residues. DNA of the CDR3: TGTGCCAGCAGCCTTACAGGGGGGGGCTACACCTTC. Encoded protein: CASSLTGGGYTF.

This clone turned up a few times. The genes are TRBV18 and TRBJ1-2, with D unresolved. The CDR3 totals 14 residues. Germline CDR1 reads KGHSH; CDR2 reads LQKENI. Trimming removed 3 bases from V and 2 bases from J, with 10 bases in between. CDR3 coding DNA: TGTGCCAGCTCACCGGCGATGGAGAACTATGGCTACACCTTC. It encodes CASSPAMENYGYTF. Full variable domain (outside the CDR3, taken from reference TRBV18 and TRBJ1-2): NAGVMQNPRHLVRRRGQEARLRCSPMKGHSHVYWYRQLPEEGLKFMVYLQKENIIDESGMPKERFSAEFPKEGPSILRIQQVVRGDSAAYFCASSPAMENYGYTFGSGTRLTVV.

This sequence joins TRBV2 and TRBJ2-1; no clear D gene. The V gene lost 4 bases and the J gene lost 4 bases, with 11 bases spanning the gap. The CDR3 length is 14 residues. CDR1 SNHLY and CDR2 FYNNEI come from the germline V gene. The CDR3 DNA sequence: TGTGCCAGCAGTGTTCTCGAGCGATACAATGAGCAGTTCTTC. This sequence encodes CASSVLERYNEQFF.

V is TRBV6-2 or TRBV6-3 and J is TRBJ2-7; 13 nucleotides agree with TRBD2. Per the germline V gene, CDR1 is MNHEY and CDR2 is SVGEGT. V was pared by 4 bases and J by 3 bases, with 12 bases of the junction left unmatched. The CDR3 sequence is 18 residues long. The CDR3 DNA reads TGTGCCAGCAGTTGGAGGACTAGCGGGAGTCAGAGTTACTACGAGCAGTACTTC. It specifies CASSWRTSGSQSYYEQYF.

The chain has TRBV6-6 and TRBJ1-3; D not certain. Germline V CDR1 and CDR2: MNHNY, SVGAGI (reference sequence). V lost 0 bases and J lost 4, with 4 bases in between. The CDR3 sequence is 13 residues long. DNA for the CDR3: TGTGCCAGCAGTTACTCCCTCGGAAACACCATATATTTT. This translates into CASSYSLGNTIYF.

The chain employs TRBV7-3 and TRBJ1-2; TRBD1 is a possible D gene (5 bases). There are 13 residues in the CDR3. The V end lost 5 bases, the J end lost 2 bases, and 9 bases lay between the germline ends. Germline CDR1 and CDR2: SGHTA and FQGTGA. CDR3 nucleotides: TGTGCCAGCAGCAGGGGAAGGAACTATGGCTACACCTTC. Amino acids: CASSRGRNYGYTF.

This chain connects TRBV5-1 to TRBJ2-2; 11 positions agree with TRBD2. The CDR3 runs to 16 residues. Germline V gene data show CDR1 as SGHRS and CDR2 as YFSETQ. Losses at the gene ends were 4 bases for V and 6 bases for J; bases not matched to a gene: 8. CDR3 protein: CASSALAGGTAGELFF. In DNA form, the CDR3 reads TGCGCCAGCAGCGCGCTAGCGGGGGGAACGGCCGGGGAGCTGTTTTTT.

V usage is TRBV6-1 and J usage is TRBJ1-2; possibly TRBD1 for D (6 bases). This CDR3 region has 15 residues. V lost 1 base and J lost 3, with 12 bases in between. Germline CDR1 and CDR2: MNHNS and SASEGT. The CDR3 nucleotides are TGTGCCAGCAGTGAAGTAACCACAGGGTACTATGGCTACACCTTC. Its translation is CASSEVTTGYYGYTF.

The chain employs TRBV29-1 and TRBJ1-1, with D possibly TRBD1 on 5 matching bases. V lost 7 bases and J 2 bases, leaving 8 bases between the germline ends. The CDR3 runs 11 residues. Germline V CDR1 and CDR2: SQVTM, ANQGSEA. The CDR3 here is CSGGRNTEAFF. The CDR3 DNA reads TGCAGCGGGGGGAGAAACACTGAAGCTTTCTTT.

The CDR3 here is CASSVAPGGPDNEQFF. The CDR3 DNA follows: TGTGCCAGCAGCGTAGCCCCGGGAGGGCCGGATAATGAGCAGTTCTTC. V usage is TRBV9 and J usage is TRBJ2-1; 8 bases map to TRBD2. After removal of 0 bases from V and 7 bases from J, the junction contained 9 bases not matched to a gene. This CDR3 comprises 16 residues. Per the germline V gene, CDR1 is SGDLS and CDR2 is YYNGEE.

This chain uses TRBV10-3 with TRBJ1-1, with 8 bases fitting TRBD1. The CDR3 has 15 amino acids. Per the germline V gene, CDR1 is ENHRY and CDR2 is SYGVKD. V was pared by 7 bases and J by 0 bases, with 7 bases of the junction left unmatched. The CDR3 DNA follows: TGTGCCATCACGCGGCAGGGGGCTATGAACACTGAAGCTTTCTTT. Translated, it gives CAITRQGAMNTEAFF.

This chain joins TRBV6-5 and TRBJ1-1; D may be TRBD1 (6 bases). Germline V gene data show CDR1 as MNHEY and CDR2 as SVGAGI. This CDR3 has 15 residues. Trimming removed 6 bases at V and 4 bases at J, with 18 bases between. The CDR3 DNA reads TGTGCCAGCAGACCCAGTTTGGGAGGGGGCACTGAAGCTTTCTTT. Encoded protein: CASRPSLGGGTEAFF.

The V gene is TRBV28, the J gene TRBJ2-7; a weak D match, TRBD1 (6 bases). Germline loops: CDR1 MDHEN, CDR2 SYDVKM. The ends were cut back, 6 bases at V and 7 bases at J, with 13 bases in the middle. This CDR3 is 12 amino acids long. The CDR3 loop is CASRPGAREQYF. The CDR3 bases are TGTGCCAGCAGACCAGGGGCGCGGGAGCAGTACTTC.

V is TRBV12-3 or TRBV12-4 and J is TRBJ2-1; D not resolved. The CDR3 sequence is 11 residues long. V was clipped by 6 bases and J by 6 bases, with 6 bases between them. CDR3 DNA sequence: TGTGCCAGCAGCCGGAGCAATGAGCAGTTCTTC. It is translated as CASSRSNEQFF.

The chain links TRBV14 to TRBJ2-3; 8 bases line up with TRBD2. The CDR3 extends over 16 amino acids. The trim removed 2 bases at V and 4 bases at J, leaving 8 bases unmatched. The V gene's germline CDR1 is SGHDN and CDR2 FVKESK. CDR3 sequence reads: CASSQFSGSIPDTQYF. CDR3 in DNA: TGTGCCAGCAGCCAATTCAGCGGGAGTATCCCAGATACGCAGTATTTT.

A single count supports this clone. J is TRBJ2-7 and V is TRBV14; tentatively, D is TRBD1 (6 bases). This CDR3 spans 16 amino acids. Germline-derived CDR1 and CDR2 are SGHDN and FVKESK. V gave up 3 bases and J gave up 1 base, with 16 bases separating them. The CDR3 region is CASSQLQGIGSYEQYF. CDR3 DNA: TGTGCCAGCAGCCAGTTACAGGGTATTGGATCCTACGAGCAGTACTTC.

The gene calls are TRBV7-9 and TRBJ2-7; TRBD2 agrees at 8 bases. This CDR3 comprises 16 residues. Losses at the gene ends were 8 bases for V and 0 bases for J; bases not matched to a gene: 12. CDR1 is SEHNR and CDR2 is FQNEAQ in the germline V gene (reference sequence). CDR3 DNA sequence: TGTGCCAGCGAGCCCACCCGGGGGGGGAGCTCCTACGAGCAGTACTTC. It yields the protein CASEPTRGGSSYEQYF.

The chain recombines TRBV30 with TRBJ2-7; D is perhaps TRBD2 (6 bases). Trimming left V 1 base short and J 3 bases short, with 10 bases between. Germline V gene data show CDR1 as GTSNPN and CDR2 as SVGIG (reference sequence). The CDR3 has 13 residues. The CDR3 DNA sequence: TGTGCCTGGAGTGGGCCGGGAGTCTACGAGCAGTACTTC. As protein: CAWSGPGVYEQYF. Supplemented by reference TRBV30 and TRBJ2-7, the full variable domain reads SQTIHQWPATLVQPVGSPLSLECTVEGTSNPNLYWYRQAAGRGLQLLFYSVGIGQISSEVPQNLSASRPQDRQFILSSKKLLLSDSGFYLCAWSGPGVYEQYFGPGTRLTVT.

The V and J genes are TRBV7-9 and TRBJ1-2, with D unclear. Germline V gene lookup returns CDR1 SEHNR and CDR2 FQNEAQ (reference sequence). Trimming shortened V by 0 bases and J by 7 bases, and 6 bases separated the two germline ends. The CDR3 is made up of 12 amino acids. The CDR3 sequence: CASSLAGFGYTF. The CDR3 DNA reads as TGTGCCAGCAGCTTAGCCGGGTTTGGCTACACCTTC.